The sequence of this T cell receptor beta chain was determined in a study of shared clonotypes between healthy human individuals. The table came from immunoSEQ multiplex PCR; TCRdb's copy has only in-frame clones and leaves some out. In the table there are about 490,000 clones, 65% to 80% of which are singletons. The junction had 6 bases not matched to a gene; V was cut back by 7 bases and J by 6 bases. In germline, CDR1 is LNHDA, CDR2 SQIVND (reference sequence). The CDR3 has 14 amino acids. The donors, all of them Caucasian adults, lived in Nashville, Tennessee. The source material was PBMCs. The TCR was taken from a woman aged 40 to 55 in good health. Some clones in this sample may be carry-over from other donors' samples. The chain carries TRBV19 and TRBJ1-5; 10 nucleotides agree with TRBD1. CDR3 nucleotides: TGTGCCAGTACAGGACAGGGGGATTCTCAGCCCCAGCATTTT. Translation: CASTGQGDSQPQHF.